This note documents a single TCR beta chain sequence. Per the study methods: Estimation of nucleated cell counts relied on the amplification of reference gene primers. Produced via immunoSEQ multiplex PCR; TCRdb's table is partial and in-frame only. Clone size and the V and J calls come from that table; the DNA yielded D and trimming. Counted here are under 200,000 clones, roughly 90% occurring once; the ten biggest clones make up 0.5% to 0.65%. This sample is part of a study of blood T cell repertoires in COVID-19. Study as a whole: Samples taken during acute and convalescent COVID-19 were collected in the United States, Italy and Spain. Sources were T cells, B-cell-depleted T cells, or PBMCs; the material itself was cDNA or gDNA.

Trimming removed 4 bases from V and 4 bases from J, with 11 bases in between. The V gene's germline CDR1 is SNHLY and CDR2 FYNNEI. This CDR3 spans 14 amino acids. The chain uses TRBV2 and TRBJ1-5; a possible D gene is TRBD1 (5 bases). This receptor was identified in a man aged 45 to 65 with acute or convalescent COVID-19. The sequenced sample consisted of peripheral blood. Written as DNA, the CDR3 is TGTGCCAGCAGTGGTGGGACTCAGAATCAGCCCCAGCATTTT. This codes for CASSGGTQNQPQHF.